These 5 T cell receptor beta chains were all obtained from the same sample, sequenced in a study of T cells in Graves' hyperthyroidism and ophthalmopathy. RNA transcripts were the template for amplifying TCR beta CDR3 regions. The primer set for the first-round RT-PCR of the TCR CDR3 was HTBI. A single record per CDR3 protein comes from TCRdb applying MiXCR to the multiplex PCR reads. The repertoire includes approximately 590,000 distinct CDR3 sequences, around 14% of them detected once, and around 7.3% sits in the top ten. What was sequenced was blood. Receptors were obtained from a woman under 40 with Graves' hyperthyroidism.

The chain links TRBV29-1 to TRBJ2-7; TRBD1 matches 8 bases. The CDR3 consists of 12 residues. Germline CDR1 is SQVTM and CDR2 is ANQGSEA. J lost 2 bases, V lost 6 bases, and 3 bases had no gene match. The CDR3 reads CSVGQAPYEQYF. The CDR3, as DNA: TGCAGCGTGGGACAGGCCCCCTACGAGCAGTACTTC.

V is TRBV19 and J is TRBJ2-1; D gene uncertain. This CDR3 is built from 15 residues. Trimming left V 7 bases short and J 4 bases short, with 17 bases between. Germline values: CDR1 LNHDA, CDR2 SQIVND (reference sequence). Written as DNA, the CDR3 is TGTGCCAGTACCGACCCCTCAGACCAATACAATGAGCAGTTCTTC. The encoded protein is CASTDPSDQYNEQFF. Looking up the rest from reference TRBV19 and TRBJ2-1 gives the full variable domain: DGGITQSPKYLFRKEGQNVTLSCEQNLNHDAMYWYRQDPGQGLRLIYYSQIVNDFQKGDIAEGYSVSREKKESFPLTVTSAQKNPTAFYLCASTDPSDQYNEQFFGPGTRLTVL.

In this sample, this clonotype turned up many times. The chain joins TRBV6-1 to TRBJ1-2; D uncertain. Germline assignment: CDR1 MNHNS and CDR2 SASEGT. The CDR3 runs to 18 residues. Trimming stripped 0 bases from V and 1 base from J, with 18 bases between. In DNA form, the CDR3 reads TGTGCCAGCAGTGAAGCGCTGGTAGGGCCCGTTGGTAACTATGGCTACACCTTC. As protein: CASSEALVGPVGNYGYTF.

This clonotype was seen repeatedly, ten times or more. The rearrangement joins TRBV12-3 or TRBV12-4 to TRBJ1-5; D not resolved. Trimming stripped 2 bases from V and 2 bases from J, with 19 bases between. CDR3 length: 18 residues. CDR3 sequence reads: CASSLKPLGSRGNQPQHF. In DNA, the CDR3 is TGTGCCAGCAGTTTAAAGCCTCTCGGTTCGCGCGGCAATCAGCCCCAGCATTTT.

This clonotype has a handful of counts. This chain connects TRBV19 to TRBJ1-3; D not certain. Germline-derived CDR1 and CDR2 are LNHDA and SQIVND (reference sequence). Between the trimmed V and J ends, which lost 7 bases and 0 bases, there was a span of 13 bases. The CDR3 has 15 residues. DNA for the CDR3: TGTGCCAGTACGAAGGGATCAAGCTCTGGAAACACCATATATTTT. It translates to CASTKGSSSGNTIYF.